This T cell receptor beta chain originates from a study of cytomegalovirus exposure and HLA in healthy donors. Study summary: Ancestry clustering placed around 81% of 350 to 500 genotyped donors in the Caucasian-associated cluster.

It was with 60 Vbeta and 13 Jbeta primers that the PCR ran. Some clones are missing from TCRdb's copy, which holds only in-frame ones; the method was immunoSEQ multiplex PCR. The repertoire holds about 160,000 clones, around 75% seen once, with 3.5% in the top ten. CDR1 and CDR2 from the germline V gene are SGHRS and YFSETQ. The CDR3 sequence is 13 residues long. The ends were cut back, 4 bases at V and 2 bases at J, with 8 bases in the middle. Study-level points and caveats: In an earlier analysis, productive rearrangement rates for most beta V segments clustered near 87% or 30%. Some 150 TCR beta chains were listed as cytomegalovirus-associated. A likely sequencing artifact accounted for one observed cluster of highly shared sequence variants.

Of note for this clone: Its antigen is unidentified.

This sequence was found in a human donor in good health. The chain carries TRBV5-1 and TRBJ2-3; D is undetermined. The sequencing input was PBMCs. CDR3 nucleotide sequence: TGCGCCAGCAGCACTTCAATCACAGATACGCAGTATTTT. It encodes CASSTSITDTQYF.